The 9 T cell receptor beta chains listed next were all sequenced from one sample in a study of cytomegalovirus exposure and HLA in healthy donors. Using immunoSEQ multiplex PCR, the repertoire was profiled, and TCRdb retains in-frame clones only, with some absent. The sample lists roughly 140,000 clones, about nine tenths occurring once. Input material: PBMCs. The receptor source for this set is a man younger than 30 in good health and CMV-seronegative.

The rearrangement joins TRBV10-2 to TRBJ1-1, with a weak D call TRBD1 (6 bases). Between the trimmed V and J ends, which lost 7 bases and 4 bases, there was a span of 19 bases. This CDR3 contains 15 residues. Germline values: CDR1 WSHSY, CDR2 SAAADI. Written as DNA, the CDR3 is TGCGCCAGCATCGGACAGTATAGTGGTTCCACTGAAGCTTTCTTT. Protein sequence: CASIGQYSGSTEAFF.

This sequence joins TRBV27 and TRBJ2-7, with 10 bases that match TRBD2. This CDR3 has 15 residues. Germline values: CDR1 MNHEY, CDR2 SMNVEV (reference sequence). V lost 6 bases and J lost 3; bases outside the gene matches: 8. In DNA form, the CDR3 reads TGTGCCAGCAGACAGCTAGCGGGAGTCGGCTACGAGCAGTACGTC. As protein: CASRQLAGVGYEQYV.

This chain joins TRBV9 and TRBJ2-3; D is unclear. CDR3 length: 14 amino acids. From germline, CDR1 is SGDLS and CDR2 YYNGEE. The V gene lost 0 bases and the J gene lost 4 bases, with 9 bases spanning the gap. The CDR3 spells CASSVGRIADTQYF. CDR3 DNA sequence: TGTGCCAGCAGCGTAGGGCGGATCGCAGATACGCAGTATTTT.

V and J are TRBV9 and TRBJ2-1; 15 bases agree with TRBD2. The CDR3 consists of 16 residues. The J segment lost 5 bases and the V segment lost 4 bases, leaving 4 bases of the junction unmatched. The germline CDR1 and CDR2 sequences are SGDLS and YYNGEE. The CDR3 spells CASSRTSGGADNEQFF. The CDR3 nucleotides are TGTGCCAGCAGCCGGACTAGCGGGGGGGCCGACAATGAGCAGTTCTTC.

V is TRBV25-1 and J is TRBJ2-5; weak D call: TRBD1 (6 bases). Germline lookup yields CDR1 MGHDK and CDR2 SYGVNS. There are 14 residues in the CDR3. V dropped 3 bases and J dropped 5 bases, with 13 bases sitting between them. CDR3 nucleotides: TGTGCCAGCAGTGATTGGGGCAGGGGTGAGACCCAGTACTTC. It is translated as CASSDWGRGETQYF.

The chain employs TRBV5-6 and TRBJ2-7, with a weak D call TRBD2 (6 bases). CDR1 and CDR2 from the germline V gene are SGHDT and YYEEEE. The CDR3 runs 12 residues. Trimming left V 4 bases short and J 9 bases short, with 14 bases between. This CDR3 reads CASSPLGGLQYV. The CDR3 DNA reads TGTGCCAGCAGCCCCTTGGGGGGTTTGCAGTACGTC.

The sample holds one count of this clone. The chain has TRBV5-1 and TRBJ2-3; D is perhaps TRBD2 (5 bases). The CDR3 is 16 residues long. Germline V lookup: CDR1 SGHRS, CDR2 YFSETQ. Trimming stripped 4 bases from V and 1 base from J, with 16 bases between. The CDR3 bases are TGCGCCAGCAGCCCTCGACTAAACCGAGGCACAGATACGCAGTATTTT. Protein: CASSPRLNRGTDTQYF.

This chain uses TRBV4-1 with TRBJ2-7; D possibly corresponds to TRBD2 (5 bases). From germline, CDR1 is MGHRA and CDR2 YSYEKL. The CDR3 loop spans 14 amino acids. V lost 5 bases, J lost 3 bases, and 14 bases lay in between. The CDR3 loop reads CASSYRGAGYEQYF. CDR3 DNA: TGCGCCAGCAGCTATCGGGGAGCAGGCTACGAGCAGTACTTC.

This rearrangement joins TRBV4-1 to TRBJ2-3, with a tentative D call TRBD2 (6 bases). The V gene lost 0 bases and the J gene lost 7 bases, with 14 bases spanning the gap. The CDR3 extends over 15 amino acids. The germline CDR1 and CDR2 sequences are MGHRA and YSYEKL. This CDR3 is CASSQDIGGMYTQYF. Here the CDR3 DNA reads TGCGCCAGCAGCCAAGATATCGGGGGTATGTATACGCAGTATTTT.